The clone carrying this T cell receptor beta chain has a handful of counts. Its cognate antigen is unknown. The data belong to a study of cytomegalovirus exposure and HLA in healthy donors. Notes on the study in general: The authors judged a highly shared variant cluster likely a sequencing artifact. CMV serostatus was the sole immune exposure information available.

V was pared by 4 bases and J by 3 bases, with 8 bases of the junction left unmatched. CDR1 MNHNS and CDR2 SASEGT come from the germline V gene. The CDR3 is made up of 17 amino acids. The PCR ran on 60 Vbeta and 13 Jbeta primers. TCRdb's copy holds only in-frame clones and misses some; the assay was immunoSEQ multiplex PCR. The table includes about 98,000 clones, about 81% detected once. The specimen sequenced was PBMCs. V is TRBV6-1 and J is TRBJ2-2, with 10 bases aligning to TRBD2. This clonotype originated in a man in his forties in good health and CMV-seronegative. Written as DNA, the CDR3 is TGTGCCAGCAGTGCGGGGGCTAGCGGGGGATACACCGGGGAGCTGTTTTTT. Its protein is CASSAGASGGYTGELFF.